The text below deals with one T cell receptor (beta chain). Antigen unknown. The isolated RNA, all of it, was reverse transcribed, so expressed TCRB transcripts were what got sequenced. The read count averaged around 3.6 million across naive, central memory and regulatory T cell samples. Here immunoSEQ multiplex PCR was the method, and the copy in TCRdb shows in-frame clones only, minus some. The data hold more than 200,000 clones, with about a sixth observed a single time. With V trimmed by 6 bases and J by 5 bases, 5 bases remained unmatched. The CDR3 runs 13 residues. CDR1 is SGHTA and CDR2 is FQGNSA in the germline V gene. This entry belongs to a study of beta chain features in type 1 diabetes. Looking at the study overall: When patients were set against healthy donors, age, gender and cell yields were similar. Whole-study findings and limits: TCRB CDR3s were moderately but significantly shorter in Type 1 diabetes patients in all four CD4+ subsets.

The TCR comes from a man aged 25-45 years with type 1 diabetes. The sequenced sample was naive CD4+ T cells from blood. This rearrangement joins TRBV7-2 to TRBJ2-5, with 8 nucleotides matching TRBD2. The CDR3: CASRERESETQYF. The CDR3 nucleotides are TGTGCCAGCAGGGAGCGGGAGAGTGAGACCCAGTACTTC.